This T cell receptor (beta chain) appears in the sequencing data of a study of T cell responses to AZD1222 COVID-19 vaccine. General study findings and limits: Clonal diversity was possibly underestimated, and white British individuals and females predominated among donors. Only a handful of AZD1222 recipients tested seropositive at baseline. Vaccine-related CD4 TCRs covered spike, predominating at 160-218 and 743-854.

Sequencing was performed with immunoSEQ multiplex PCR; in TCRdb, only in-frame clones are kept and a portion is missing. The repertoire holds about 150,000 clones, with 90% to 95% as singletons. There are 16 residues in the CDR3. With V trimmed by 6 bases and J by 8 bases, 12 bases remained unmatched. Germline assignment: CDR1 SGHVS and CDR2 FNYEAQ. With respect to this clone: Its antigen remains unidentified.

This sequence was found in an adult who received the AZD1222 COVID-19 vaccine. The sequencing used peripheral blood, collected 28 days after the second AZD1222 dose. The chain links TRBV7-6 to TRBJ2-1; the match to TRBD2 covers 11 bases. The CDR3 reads CASSRTGTSGFHEQFF. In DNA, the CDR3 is TGTGCCAGCAGTCGCACCGGGACTAGCGGTTTTCATGAGCAGTTCTTC. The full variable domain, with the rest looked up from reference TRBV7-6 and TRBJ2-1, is GAGVSQSPRYKVTKRGQDVALRCDPISGHVSLYWYRQALGQGPEFLTYFNYEAQQDKSGLPNDRFSAERPEGSISTLTIQRTEQRDSAMYRCASSRTGTSGFHEQFFGPGTRLTVL.